This entry concerns a single T cell receptor (beta chain). The data derive from a study of blood T cell repertoires in COVID-19. At the level of the study: Samples came from the United States, Italy and Spain, spanning acute and convalescent COVID-19.

J lost 0 bases, V lost 4 bases, and 5 bases had no gene match. Germline V CDR1 and CDR2: LNHDA, SQIVND (reference sequence). The CDR3 sequence is 15 residues long. Method: immunoSEQ multiplex PCR; TCRdb's copy keeps in-frame clones and lacks some. The sample comprises roughly 300,000 clones, approximately 85% of which are singletons, and roughly 7% rests with the top ten. The chain has TRBV19 and TRBJ2-7; TRBD1 matches at 8 bases. The sequence was collected from a human donor in a cohort sampled during active COVID-19. The specimen was peripheral blood. The CDR3 DNA reads as TGTGCCAGTAGTAAGGGGACAGGTAGCTCCTACGAGCAGTACTTC. Translation gives CASSKGTGSSYEQYF.